These T cell receptor beta chains were read from a single sample in a study of blood T cell repertoires in COVID-19. Profiled with immunoSEQ multiplex PCR; TCRdb holds only in-frame clones, not every one. The data show some 300,000 clones, around 90% seen once. The specimen was PBMCs or T cells enriched from blood (not recorded which). The receptors shown here come from a woman aged 30 to 39 who had recovered from COVID-19. Each CDR3 is given with its conserved first and last residue. A D gene is named only where the DNA matches it firmly. Part of the rows lack a size; the others show once, few, many or a class for expanded clones.

J: TRBJ1-5; size: .; D: .; length: 14; V: TRBV30; CDR3: CAWSVDSLNQPQHF; DNA: TGTGCCTGGAGTGTGGACAGCCTCAATCAGCCCCAGCATTTT
J: TRBJ1-1; size: .; D: .; length: 15; V: TRBV19; CDR3: CASSRAGRADTEAFF; DNA: TGTGCCAGTAGTCGAGCGGGACGGGCAGACACTGAAGCTTTCTTT
J: TRBJ1-5; size: .; D: TRBD1; length: 14; V: TRBV7-6; CDR3: CASSSTGGTQPQHF; DNA: TGTGCCAGCAGCTCTACAGGGGGAACTCAGCCCCAGCATTTT
J: TRBJ2-3; size: .; D: .; length: 12; V: TRBV29-1; CDR3: CSVVRAPDTQYF; DNA: TGCAGCGTTGTCAGGGCCCCAGATACGCAGTATTTT
J: TRBJ2-3; size: .; D: TRBD2; length: 15; V: TRBV6-5; CDR3: CASRATSGGTDTQYF; DNA: TGTGCCAGCAGGGCAACTAGCGGGGGCACAGATACGCAGTATTTT
J: TRBJ1-4; size: .; D: TRBD1; length: 14; V: TRBV19; CDR3: CASSIRGPNEKLFF; DNA: TGTGCCAGTAGTATCAGGGGGCCTAATGAAAAACTGTTTTTT
J: TRBJ2-7; size: .; D: TRBD1; length: 18; V: TRBV6-2/TRBV6-3; CDR3: CASSYSSLTGQGPYEQYF; DNA: TGTGCCAGCAGTTACTCGTCTTTGACGGGACAGGGACCCTACGAGCAGTACTTC
J: TRBJ2-5; size: .; D: TRBD1; length: 17; V: TRBV11-2; CDR3: CASSQQPRTGSQETQYF; DNA: TGTGCCAGCAGCCAACAACCCAGGACAGGGAGCCAAGAGACCCAGTACTTC
J: TRBJ2-5; size: .; D: .; length: 15; V: TRBV5-1; CDR3: CASSLRRSAQETQYF; DNA: TGCGCCAGCAGCTTGCGGCGGAGTGCTCAAGAGACCCAGTACTTC
J: TRBJ1-2; size: .; D: .; length: 15; V: TRBV2; CDR3: CASKAQGLRGYGYTF; DNA: TGTGCCAGCAAAGCTCAGGGTCTCCGTGGCTATGGCTACACCTTC
J: TRBJ2-4; size: .; D: .; length: 15; V: TRBV5-1; CDR3: CASSLGAGIPNIQYF; DNA: TGCGCCAGCAGCTTGGGGGCGGGGATACCAAACATTCAGTACTTC
J: TRBJ1-1; size: .; D: .; length: 14; V: TRBV13; CDR3: CASSLQGSGTEAFF; DNA: TGTGCCAGCAGCTTACAGGGCTCTGGCACTGAAGCTTTCTTT
J: TRBJ1-5; size: once; D: .; length: 14; V: TRBV9; CDR3: CASSVSGGNQPQHF; DNA: TGTGCCAGCAGCGTATCAGGGGGCAATCAGCCCCAGCATTTT
J: TRBJ1-1; size: .; D: TRBD1; length: 14; V: TRBV5-1; CDR3: CASSLGTGDTGAFF; DNA: TGCGCCAGCAGCTTGGGGACAGGGGATACTGGAGCTTTCTTT
J: TRBJ1-5; size: .; D: .; length: 17; V: TRBV12-2; CDR3: CASRLPRTGNGNQPQHF; DNA: TGTGCAAGTCGCTTACCCAGGACAGGGAATGGCAATCAGCCCCAGCATTTT
J: TRBJ2-5; size: once; D: .; length: 15; V: TRBV27; CDR3: CASSPTYREGETQYF; DNA: TGTGCCAGCAGCCCGACATACAGGGAAGGCGAGACCCAGTACTTC
J: TRBJ2-5; size: .; D: .; length: 16; V: TRBV14; CDR3: CASSQEDGVIQETQYF; DNA: TGTGCCAGCAGCCAAGAAGACGGGGTTATCCAAGAGACCCAGTACTTC
J: TRBJ1-4; size: few; D: .; length: 14; V: TRBV18; CDR3: CASSPLGPQGSLFF; DNA: TGTGCCAGCTCACCACTAGGGCCGCAGGGTTCGCTGTTTTTT
J: TRBJ2-3; size: once; D: TRBD1; length: 15; V: TRBV11-2; CDR3: CASSLLTGGTDTQYF; DNA: TGTGCCAGCAGCTTACTCACAGGGGGCACAGATACGCAGTATTTT
J: TRBJ2-7; size: .; D: TRBD1; length: 17; V: TRBV7-6; CDR3: CASSLPARQGQTYEQYF; DNA: TGTGCCAGCAGCTTACCCGCGCGTCAGGGACAGACTTACGAGCAGTACTTC
J: TRBJ2-1; size: .; D: TRBD1; length: 14; V: TRBV7-9; CDR3: CASSATAGGGEQFF; DNA: TGTGCCAGCAGCGCCACGGCAGGGGGTGGTGAGCAGTTCTTC
J: TRBJ2-5; size: .; D: TRBD1; length: 14; V: TRBV5-1; CDR3: CASTLLQGAETQYF; DNA: TGCGCCAGCACTCTCCTACAGGGGGCAGAGACCCAGTACTTC
J: TRBJ2-2; size: .; D: TRBD2; length: 17; V: TRBV19; CDR3: CASSSMEGEGYTGELFF; DNA: TGTGCCAGTAGTAGTATGGAAGGGGAGGGGTACACCGGGGAGCTGTTTTTT
J: TRBJ1-3; size: .; D: .; length: 16; V: TRBV10-1; CDR3: CARKGRALFSGNTIYF; DNA: TGCGCCAGAAAAGGGCGGGCATTATTCTCTGGAAACACCATATATTTT
J: TRBJ2-3; size: .; D: TRBD2; length: 17; V: TRBV28; CDR3: CASSFQSGGRYTDTQYF; DNA: TGTGCCAGCAGTTTCCAAAGCGGGGGGCGCTACACAGATACGCAGTATTTT
J: TRBJ2-5; size: .; D: .; length: 14; V: TRBV7-2; CDR3: CASSLRRSQETQYF; DNA: TGTGCCAGCAGCTTACGGCGGAGCCAAGAGACCCAGTACTTC
J: TRBJ1-1; size: .; D: TRBD1; length: 14; V: TRBV5-1; CDR3: CASSLETGVTEAFF; DNA: TGCGCCAGCAGCTTGGAAACAGGGGTAACTGAAGCTTTCTTT
J: TRBJ1-1; size: few; D: .; length: 16; V: TRBV5-1; CDR3: CASSLRGGGLNTEAFF; DNA: TGCGCCAGCAGCTTGAGGGGAGGGGGATTGAACACTGAAGCTTTCTTT
J: TRBJ1-1; size: .; D: .; length: 13; V: TRBV9; CDR3: CASSHSGSHEAFF; DNA: TGTGCCAGCAGTCATAGCGGAAGCCATGAAGCTTTCTTT
J: TRBJ2-3; size: .; D: TRBD2; length: 17; V: TRBV7-7; CDR3: CASSLARTSGGTDTQYF; DNA: TGTGCCAGCAGCTTAGCGCGGACTAGCGGGGGCACAGATACGCAGTATTTT
J: TRBJ2-5; size: once; D: .; length: 15; V: TRBV7-3; CDR3: CASSSRGGGQETQYF; DNA: TGTGCCAGCAGCTCCCGAGGGGGGGGGCAGGAGACCCAGTACTTC